Listed here are 10 T cell receptor beta chains from one sample, sequenced in a study of blood T cells in healthy people across ages. With a J-beta primer mix and a sample-barcoded 5' primer, a second PCR ran about 6 to 11 cycles. TCRdb reprocessed the 5' RACE reads via MiXCR and lists one record per CDR3 protein. The data contain 1.5 million to 2 million distinct CDR3 sequences, around half of them singletons. Specimen: blood. These receptors were taken from a woman between 40 and 50 years old in good health.

The chain employs TRBV28 and TRBJ2-7, with 10 bases matching TRBD2. The V segment lost 3 bases and the J segment 4 bases; nucleotides outside the gene matches: 6. The germline CDR1 and CDR2 sequences are MDHEN and SYDVKM. The CDR3 totals 15 residues. This chain's CDR3 is CASSLPGLALYEQYF. The DNA for the CDR3 is TGTGCCAGCAGTTTGCCGGGACTAGCGTTGTACGAGCAGTACTTC.

This clonotype was recorded a few times. The chain combines TRBV10-3 with TRBJ2-1; tentative D call: TRBD2 (6 bases). V was cut by 6 bases and J by 10 bases, with 13 bases left in between. Germline CDR1 is ENHRY and CDR2 is SYGVKD. The CDR3 length is 12 residues. CDR3 protein: CAISEAGGEQFF. The CDR3, as DNA: TGTGCCATCAGCGAAGCGGGTGGGGAGCAGTTCTTC.

V and J are TRBV6-6 and TRBJ2-5; a weak D match, TRBD2 (5 bases). The CDR3 runs 17 residues. Trimming left V 6 bases short and J 11 bases short, with 31 bases between. Germline CDR1 is MNHNY and CDR2 is SVGAGI (reference sequence). CDR3 sequence: CASRQPRGRMIGNEQYF. CDR3 sequence (DNA): TGTGCCAGCAGGCAACCCAGAGGGAGAATGATCGGGAATGAGCAGTACTTC.

Only a few counts were recorded for this clonotype. The chain combines TRBV15 with TRBJ1-2, with 11 bases identical to TRBD1. V shed 3 bases and J 8 bases; nucleotides not matched to a gene: 5. The CDR3 extends over 14 amino acids. Germline V lookup: CDR1 LNHNV, CDR2 YYDKDF (reference sequence). The CDR3 DNA sequence: TGTGCCACCAGCAGTGACCGGACAGGGGGCGGCTACACCTTC. Protein product: CATSSDRTGGGYTF.

This clonotype was recorded once. The chain combines TRBV6-2 or TRBV6-3 with TRBJ2-3; D not certain. Trimming took 5 bases from V and 0 from J, leaving 15 bases between them. CDR3 size: 16 residues. Germline V lookup: CDR1 MNHEY, CDR2 SVGEGT. CDR3 amino acids: CASSRVPSSSTDTQYF. Here the CDR3 DNA reads TGTGCCAGCAGTCGAGTCCCCAGCTCTAGCACAGATACGCAGTATTTT.

This chain links TRBV2 with TRBJ2-3; no firm D call. CDR1 is SNHLY, CDR2 FYNNEI, per germline. Deletions cut 2 bases from V and 1 base from J, with 10 bases between. CDR3 length equals 15 residues. The CDR3: CASSEQPGRTDTQYF. The DNA for the CDR3 is TGTGCCAGCAGTGAACAGCCGGGCCGCACAGATACGCAGTATTTT.

The sample holds one count of this clonotype. The J gene is TRBJ1-2, the V gene TRBV6-6; 7 nucleotides match TRBD1. Per germline, CDR1 MNHNY and CDR2 SVGAGI (reference sequence). The CDR3 length is 11 residues. V lost 11 bases to trimming and J lost 5 bases; unmatched junction nucleotides: 5. The CDR3 sequence: CAGGQDYGYTF. DNA for the CDR3: TGTGCCGGCGGACAGGATTATGGCTACACCTTC.

The chain combines TRBV10-3 with TRBJ2-3; TRBD2 matches 8 bases. V shed 9 bases, J shed 4 bases, and the junction held 9 bases outside the gene matches. Per germline, CDR1 ENHRY and CDR2 SYGVKD. CDR3 length equals 14 residues. Here the CDR3 DNA reads TGTGCCATGAAACCGGGACTAGTATCAGATACGCAGTATTTT. Translating gives CAMKPGLVSDTQYF.

This clonotype showed up just a few times. The chain has TRBV20-1 and TRBJ2-7; D call uncertain. The V end was cut by 6 bases, the J end by 4 bases, with 10 bases between. CDR3 length equals 11 residues. Germline V gene lookup returns CDR1 DFQATT and CDR2 SNEGSKA (reference sequence). CDR3 amino acids: CSARWDYEQYF. CDR3 nucleotides: TGCAGTGCCCGCTGGGATTACGAGCAGTACTTC.

Only a few counts were recorded for this clonotype. This chain connects TRBV5-1 to TRBJ2-5; D unclear. The DNA end is a closer match to TRBJ2-7, so the J assignment may be wrong. There are 14 residues in the CDR3. The germline CDR1 and CDR2 sequences are SGHRS and YFSETQ. CDR3 region: CASSLNWKVGEQYF. Written as DNA, the CDR3 is TGCGCCAGCAGCTTGAATTGGAAGGTAGGCGAGCAGTACTTC.